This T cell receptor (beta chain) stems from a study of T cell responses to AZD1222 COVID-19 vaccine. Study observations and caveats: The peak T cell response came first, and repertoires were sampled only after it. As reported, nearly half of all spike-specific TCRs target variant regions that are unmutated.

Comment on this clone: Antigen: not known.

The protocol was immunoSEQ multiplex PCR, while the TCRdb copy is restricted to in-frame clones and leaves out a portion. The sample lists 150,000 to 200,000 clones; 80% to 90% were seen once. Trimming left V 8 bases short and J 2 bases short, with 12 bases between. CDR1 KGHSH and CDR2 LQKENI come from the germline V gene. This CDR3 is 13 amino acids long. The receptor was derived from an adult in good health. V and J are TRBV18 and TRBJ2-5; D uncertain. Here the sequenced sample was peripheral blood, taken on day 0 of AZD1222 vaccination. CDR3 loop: CASTRVSQETQYF. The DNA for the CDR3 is TGTGCCAGCACAAGGGTCAGTCAAGAGACCCAGTACTTC.